One TCR beta chain is described in this entry. The antigen remains unidentified. Noted treatment: around 19 received Ad26.COV2.S at low or high dose, single or two shots; several received placebo; per-sample allocation not given. The study sampled participants on day 63 after the first vaccine or placebo injection. Wuhan-strain SARS-CoV-2 spike was expressed by the Ad26 vector that made up the vaccine. Trimming removed 6 bases at V and 6 bases at J, with 8 bases between. CDR1 is MNHEY and CDR2 is SVGAGI in the germline V gene. The CDR3 has 12 residues. The source of the sample is a study of Ad26.COV2.S vaccination and SARS-CoV-2 variants. Study context: Vaccine-arm donor from the placebo-controlled COV1001 Ad26.COV2.S trial.

Study-wide findings and caveats: Total T cell responses were possibly underestimated by TCR breadth and depth analyses. Breadth, reportedly substantial, characterized the spike-specific CD8+ and CD4+ T cell responses after vaccination.

Sequencing was performed with immunoSEQ multiplex PCR; in TCRdb, only in-frame clones are kept and a portion is missing. The table records roughly 460,000 clones, 80% to 90% of them present only once. The rearrangement joins TRBV6-5 to TRBJ2-2; D gene uncertain. The source was peripheral blood, collected in a trial of Ad26.COV2.S vaccine versus placebo. This receptor was taken from a person aged 18-60 years who received the Ad26.COV2.S COVID-19 vaccine or a placebo. This CDR3 is CASRENSGELFF. CDR3 DNA sequence: TGTGCCAGCAGAGAGAATTCCGGGGAGCTGTTTTTT.